The clone carrying this T cell receptor (beta chain) has a count of ten or more. Antigen unknown. The data derive from a study of T cells in Graves' hyperthyroidism and ophthalmopathy. Patients between 18 and 65 years old had hyperthyroidism, newly diagnosed and lasting under 2 months. Orbital computed tomography, thyroid ultrasound, serum thyroxine and TRAb, and clinical symptoms together informed the diagnoses. Broader study findings: Blood also held most thyroid clonotypes expanded beyond 0.001.

From RNA transcripts, TCR beta CDR3 regions were amplified. Using the HTBI primer set, a first-round RT-PCR was run on the TCR CDR3. TCRdb redid the calling of the multiplex PCR reads with MiXCR, one entry per CDR3 protein. The sample records 350,000 to 450,000 distinct CDR3 sequences, approximately 13% being singletons. Trimming at V came to 1 base and at J to 3 bases, leaving 3 bases not matched to a gene. The CDR3 has 16 amino acids. The germline CDR1 and CDR2 sequences are SGHRS and YFSETQ. The sequence came from a woman in her sixties or seventies with Graves' hyperthyroidism. V usage is TRBV5-1 and J usage is TRBJ2-3; 12 bases are a match to TRBD2. Material: blood. The CDR3 nucleotides are TGCGCCAGCAGCTTGACCGGACTAGCGGGGACAGATACGCAGTATTTT. Protein product: CASSLTGLAGTDTQYF.